There are a few counts of the clone carrying this T cell receptor beta chain. What it recognizes is unknown. This sample was included in a study of response to subunit inactivated influenza vaccine. The study's findings and limits: Authors suggested each seasonal influenza vaccination recruits few new T cells.

The CDR3 totals 20 residues. Trimming took 4 bases from V and 5 from J, leaving 29 bases between them. MiXCR, run by TCRdb on the RT-PCR reads, gives a single entry per CDR3 protein. The sample lists about 830,000 distinct CDR3 sequences, about 18% seen once, with under 13% in the top ten. The material was PBMCs from blood, obtained 5 days after vaccination. This receptor was identified in a man in his forties or fifties who received an inactivated influenza vaccine. The rearrangement joins TRBV12-3 or TRBV12-4 to TRBJ2-2; the D call may be TRBD1 or TRBD2 (5 bases each). This chain's CDR3 is CASSSLGHFLSAIGTGELFF. The DNA of the CDR3 is TGTGCCAGCAGTTCTTTAGGACACTTCCTTAGCGCTATCGGGACCGGGGAGCTGTTTTTT.